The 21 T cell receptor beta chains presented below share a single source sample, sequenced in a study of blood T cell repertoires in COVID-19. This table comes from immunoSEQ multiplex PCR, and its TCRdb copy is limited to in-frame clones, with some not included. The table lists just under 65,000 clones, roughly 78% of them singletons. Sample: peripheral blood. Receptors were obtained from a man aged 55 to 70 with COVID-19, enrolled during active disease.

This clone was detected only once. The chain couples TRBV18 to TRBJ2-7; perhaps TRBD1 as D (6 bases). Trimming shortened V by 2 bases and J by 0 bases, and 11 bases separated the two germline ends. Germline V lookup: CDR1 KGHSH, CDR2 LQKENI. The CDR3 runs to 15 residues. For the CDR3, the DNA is TGTGCCAGCTCACCATATACAGGGAACTCCTACGAGCAGTACTTC. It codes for CASSPYTGNSYEQYF.

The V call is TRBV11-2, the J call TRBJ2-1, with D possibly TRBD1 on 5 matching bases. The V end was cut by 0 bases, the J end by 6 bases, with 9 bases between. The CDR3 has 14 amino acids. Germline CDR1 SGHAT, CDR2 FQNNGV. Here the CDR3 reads CASSLDRQSNEQFF. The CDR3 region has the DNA TGTGCCAGCAGCTTAGATAGACAGTCCAATGAGCAGTTCTTC.

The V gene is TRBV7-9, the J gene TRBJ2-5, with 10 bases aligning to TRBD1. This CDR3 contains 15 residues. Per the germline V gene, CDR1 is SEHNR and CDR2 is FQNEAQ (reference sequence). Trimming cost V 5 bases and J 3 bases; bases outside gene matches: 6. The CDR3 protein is CASSTTGTGEETQYF. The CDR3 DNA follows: TGTGCCAGCAGCACCACCGGGACAGGGGAAGAGACCCAGTACTTC.

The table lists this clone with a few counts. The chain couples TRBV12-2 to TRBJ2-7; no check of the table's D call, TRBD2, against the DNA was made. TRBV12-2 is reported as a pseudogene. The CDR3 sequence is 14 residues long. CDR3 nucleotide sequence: TGTGCAAGTCAGACCGACTGTAACTCCTACGAGCAGTACTTC. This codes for CASQTDCNSYEQYF.

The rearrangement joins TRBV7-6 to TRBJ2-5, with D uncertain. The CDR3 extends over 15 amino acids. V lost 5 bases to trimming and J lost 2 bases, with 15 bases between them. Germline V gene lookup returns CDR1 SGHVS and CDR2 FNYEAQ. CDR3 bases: TGTGCCAGCAGCCGTTTCGACACCCTACAAGAGACCCAGTACTTC. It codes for CASSRFDTLQETQYF.

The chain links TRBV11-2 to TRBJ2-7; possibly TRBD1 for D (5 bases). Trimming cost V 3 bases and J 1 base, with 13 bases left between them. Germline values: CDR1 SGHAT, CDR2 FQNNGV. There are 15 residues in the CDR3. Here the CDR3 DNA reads TGTGCCAGCAGCTTTGGGGCCTTATTATCCTACGAGCAGTACTTC. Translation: CASSFGALLSYEQYF.

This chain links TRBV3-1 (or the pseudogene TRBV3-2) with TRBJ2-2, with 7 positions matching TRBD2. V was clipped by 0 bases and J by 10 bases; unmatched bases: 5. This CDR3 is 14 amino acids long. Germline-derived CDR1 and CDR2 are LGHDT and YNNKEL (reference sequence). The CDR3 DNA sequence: TGTGCCAGCAGCCAAGATTTACGGGGGGAGGAGCTGTTTTTT. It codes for CASSQDLRGEELFF.

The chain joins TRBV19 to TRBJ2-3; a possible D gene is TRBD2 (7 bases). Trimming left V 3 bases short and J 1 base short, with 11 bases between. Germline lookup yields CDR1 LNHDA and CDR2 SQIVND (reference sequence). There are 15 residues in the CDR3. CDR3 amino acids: CASSIEGGGTDTQYF. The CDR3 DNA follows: TGTGCCAGTAGTATTGAGGGGGGGGGCACAGATACGCAGTATTTT.

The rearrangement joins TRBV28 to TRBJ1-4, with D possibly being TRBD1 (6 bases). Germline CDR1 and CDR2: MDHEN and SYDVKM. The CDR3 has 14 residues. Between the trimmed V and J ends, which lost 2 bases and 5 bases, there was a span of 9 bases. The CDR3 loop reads CASSLVTGNEKLFF. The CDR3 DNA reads TGTGCCAGCAGTTTAGTTACAGGGAATGAAAAACTGTTTTTT. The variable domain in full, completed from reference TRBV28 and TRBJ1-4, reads DVKVTQSSRYLVKRTGEKVFLECVQDMDHENMFWYRQDPGLGLRLIYFSYDVKMKEKGDIPEGYSVSREKKERFSLILESASTNQTSMYLCASSLVTGNEKLFFGSGTQLSVL.

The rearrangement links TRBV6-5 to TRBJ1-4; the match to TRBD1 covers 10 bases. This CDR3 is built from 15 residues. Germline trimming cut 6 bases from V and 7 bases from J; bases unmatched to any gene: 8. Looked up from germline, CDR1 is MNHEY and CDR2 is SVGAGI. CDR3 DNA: TGTGCCAGCAGCCAAACGGGACAGGGGTTTGAAAAACTGTTTTTT. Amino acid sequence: CASSQTGQGFEKLFF.

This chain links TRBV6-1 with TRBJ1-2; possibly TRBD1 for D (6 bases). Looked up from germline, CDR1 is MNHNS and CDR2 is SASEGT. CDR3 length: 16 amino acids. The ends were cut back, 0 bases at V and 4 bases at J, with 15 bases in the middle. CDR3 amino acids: CASSEAGGQAAYGYTF. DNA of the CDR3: TGTGCCAGCAGTGAAGCCGGGGGGCAGGCCGCCTATGGCTACACCTTC.

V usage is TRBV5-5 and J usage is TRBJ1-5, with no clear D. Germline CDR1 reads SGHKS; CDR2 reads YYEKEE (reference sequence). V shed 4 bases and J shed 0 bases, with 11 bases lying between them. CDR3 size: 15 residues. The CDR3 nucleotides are TGTGCCAGCAGCCAATTTCCAAATAGCAATCAGCCCCAGCATTTT. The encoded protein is CASSQFPNSNQPQHF.

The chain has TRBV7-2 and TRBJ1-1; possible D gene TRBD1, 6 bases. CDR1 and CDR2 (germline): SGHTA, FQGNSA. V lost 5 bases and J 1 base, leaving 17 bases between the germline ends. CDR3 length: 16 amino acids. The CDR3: CASSHPGGRGNTEAFF. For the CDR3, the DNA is TGTGCCAGCAGCCACCCGGGGGGGCGCGGGAACACTGAAGCTTTCTTT.

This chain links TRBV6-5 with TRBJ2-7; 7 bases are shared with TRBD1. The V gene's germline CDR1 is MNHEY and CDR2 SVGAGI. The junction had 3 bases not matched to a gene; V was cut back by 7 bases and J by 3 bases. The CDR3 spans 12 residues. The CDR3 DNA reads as TGTGCCAGCAACCAGGGGGTCTACGAGCAGTACTTC. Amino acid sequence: CASNQGVYEQYF.

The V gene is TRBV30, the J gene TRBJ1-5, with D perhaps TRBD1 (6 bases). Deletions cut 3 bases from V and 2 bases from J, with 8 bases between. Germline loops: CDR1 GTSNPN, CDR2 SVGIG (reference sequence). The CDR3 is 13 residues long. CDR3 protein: CAWSNRGNQPQHF. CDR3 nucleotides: TGTGCCTGGAGCAACAGGGGCAATCAGCCCCAGCATTTT.

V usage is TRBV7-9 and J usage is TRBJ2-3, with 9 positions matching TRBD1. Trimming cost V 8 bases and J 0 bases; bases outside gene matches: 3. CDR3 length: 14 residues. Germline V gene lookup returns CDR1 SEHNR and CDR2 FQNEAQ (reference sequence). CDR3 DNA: TGTGCCAGCTCCGGGACAGGGAGCACAGATACGCAGTATTTT. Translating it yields CASSGTGSTDTQYF.

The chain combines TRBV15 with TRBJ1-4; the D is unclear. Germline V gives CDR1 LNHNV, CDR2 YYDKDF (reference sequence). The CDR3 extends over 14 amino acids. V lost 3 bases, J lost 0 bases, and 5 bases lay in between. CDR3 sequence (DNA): TGTGCCACCAGCAGGTATACAACTAATGAAAAACTGTTTTTT. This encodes CATSRYTTNEKLFF.

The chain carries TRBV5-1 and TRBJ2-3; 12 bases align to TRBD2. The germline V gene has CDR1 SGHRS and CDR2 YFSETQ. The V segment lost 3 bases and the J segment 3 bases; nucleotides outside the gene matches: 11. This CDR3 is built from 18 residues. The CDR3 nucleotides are TGCGCCAGCAGCTCCGGTTGGACTAGCGGGGTAAAAACAGATACGCAGTATTTT. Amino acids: CASSSGWTSGVKTDTQYF.

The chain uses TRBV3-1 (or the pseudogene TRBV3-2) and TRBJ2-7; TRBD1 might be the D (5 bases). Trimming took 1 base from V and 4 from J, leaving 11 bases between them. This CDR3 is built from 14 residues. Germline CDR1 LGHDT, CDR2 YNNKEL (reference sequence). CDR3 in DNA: TGTGCCAGCAGCCAAGGCAGGGTAGGATACGAGCAGTACTTC. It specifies CASSQGRVGYEQYF.

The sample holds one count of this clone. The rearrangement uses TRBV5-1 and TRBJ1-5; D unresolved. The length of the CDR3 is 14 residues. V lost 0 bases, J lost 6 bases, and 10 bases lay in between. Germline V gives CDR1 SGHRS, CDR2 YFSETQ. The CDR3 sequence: CASSLETPSQPQHF. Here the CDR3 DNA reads TGCGCCAGCAGCTTGGAGACTCCCAGTCAGCCCCAGCATTTT.

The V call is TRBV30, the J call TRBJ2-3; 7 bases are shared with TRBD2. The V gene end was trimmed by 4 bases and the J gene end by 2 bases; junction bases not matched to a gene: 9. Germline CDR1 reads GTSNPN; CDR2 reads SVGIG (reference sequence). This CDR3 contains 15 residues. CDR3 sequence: CAWTSGRIHTDTQYF. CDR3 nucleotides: TGTGCCTGGACTAGCGGACGAATCCACACAGATACGCAGTATTTT.